This T cell receptor beta chain was sequenced in a study of T cells after yellow fever vaccination. About the research overall: Those fractions that held only low numbers of cells were prepared using the SMART-Seq v4 Ultra Low Input RNA kit. Study conclusions and caveats: Although most clonotypes did not, a small share appeared in both CD4 and CD8 compartments.

There are 15 residues in the CDR3. The germline gives CDR1 LGHNA, CDR2 YNFKEQ. Deletions cut 5 bases from V and 0 bases from J, with 11 bases between. This clonotype occurred many times. The antigen is unknown. Each CDR3 protein gets one entry after TCRdb re-called the 5' RACE reads with MiXCR. This sample yields about 330,000 distinct CDR3 sequences, of which over 4% are seen a single time; approximately 25% belongs to the top ten. The TCR sequence derives from a man aged 18 to 30 who received the YFV17D yellow fever vaccine. This chain connects TRBV4-2 to TRBJ1-3; D not resolved. The source was PBMCs, collected 5 days after the yellow fever booster vaccination. CDR3 residues: CASSDRGSSGNTIYF. CDR3 DNA: TGTGCCAGCAGCGACCGAGGGAGCTCTGGAAACACCATATATTTT.